The sequence of this T cell receptor (beta chain) was determined in a study of blood T cell repertoires in COVID-19. At the level of the study: Sites in the United States, Italy and Spain provided acute and convalescent COVID-19 samples. T cells, B-cell-depleted T cells, or PBMCs supplied cDNA or gDNA.

The authors' processing: The authors estimated nucleated cell counts from reference gene primer amplification. TCRdb's table, derived via immunoSEQ multiplex PCR, lists solely in-frame clones and lacks some. For V, J and clone size, that table is used; D and trimming come from the DNA. The sample holds about 180,000 clones, 85% to 90% seen once. This clonotype originated in a woman aged 25 to 39 with active or convalescent COVID-19. The sequenced sample was peripheral blood.

For the CDR3, the DNA is TGTGCCAGCAGCTTACGTCGAGGGGGCACAAACTCCTACGAGCAGTACTTC. Translation: CASSLRRGGTNSYEQYF. The V gene is TRBV7-8, the J gene TRBJ2-7; TRBD1 matches at 7 bases. Germline assignment: CDR1 SGHVS and CDR2 FQNEAQ. Germline trimming cut 2 bases from V and 0 bases from J; bases unmatched to any gene: 10. The CDR3 is 17 amino acids.